This TCR beta chain was retrieved from a study of human T cells and chemical hapten exposure. Background on the study: Patients received weekly diphenylcyclopropenone doses to the scalp throughout the roughly 26-week study. After 6 days, upper back 0.01% DPC patch tests were scored. Variability of per-sample TCR yields stemmed mainly from small differences in pooled library volume. Broader study findings: Compared with pre-sensitization or healthy control sets, expanded TCRs clustered more.

Noted time point: patch test 2, 6 weeks after DPC sensitization. Described treatment: therapeutic diphenylcyclopropenone sensitization with weekly scalp DPC. TCRdb re-called the RACE reads with MiXCR, one entry per CDR3 protein. The data contain 35,000 to 45,000 distinct CDR3 sequences, around 9.3% of them seen just once; the ten biggest clones take up approximately 15%. This clonotype was observed at least ten times. Its specificity is not known. The TCR was taken from a woman in her 40s with alopecia areata. Some clones in this sample may be carry-over from other donors' samples. The sequences come from whole blood, collected in connection with sensitization to the hapten diphenylcyclopropenone (DPC).

The CDR3 DNA is TGCAGTGCTCGGGTGGCGGGGGGACCCACAGATACGCAGTATTTT. Amino acid sequence: CSARVAGGPTDTQYF. This chain links TRBV20-1 with TRBJ2-3; 8 nucleotides agree with TRBD2. This CDR3 is 15 amino acids long. The junction had 9 bases not matched to a gene; V was cut back by 5 bases and J by 2 bases. Germline-derived CDR1 and CDR2 are DFQATT and SNEGSKA (reference sequence).